This T cell receptor (beta chain) was obtained from a study of Graves' ophthalmopathy and Graves' hyperthyroidism. For the study at large: Ophthalmopathy not arising within 18 months of follow-up defined hyperthyroidism as stable. Overall study results and limits: Most expanded clonotypes from thyroid (those above 0.001 frequency) were also found in blood.

The CDR3 has 15 residues. With 2 bases clipped from V and 7 bases from J, the junction kept 7 bases outside the gene matches. The V gene's germline CDR1 is SGHTA and CDR2 FQGNSA. Researchers took RNA transcripts and amplified TCR beta CDR3 regions from them. First-round RT-PCR employed HTBI primers, with a second-round multiplex PCR after it. TCRdb passed the multiplex PCR reads through MiXCR, listing each CDR3 protein once. The sample includes over a million distinct CDR3 sequences, 36% of them seen just once. Eligible hyperthyroidism cases comprised new diagnoses of under 2 months' duration in individuals aged 18 to 65. Diagnoses were established from clinical symptoms, serum thyroxine, TRAb, thyroid ultrasound and orbital computed tomography. This clonotype was seen a single time. Its specificity is not known.

The receptor was isolated from an adult man with Graves' hyperthyroidism. The chain recombines TRBV7-2 with TRBJ1-5; 8 bases agree with TRBD1. The sequenced sample was peripheral blood or thyroid tissue (not recorded which). The CDR3 region is CASSLSTGVSQPQHF. CDR3 in DNA: TGTGCCAGCAGCTTATCGACAGGGGTTTCCCAGCCCCAGCATTTT.